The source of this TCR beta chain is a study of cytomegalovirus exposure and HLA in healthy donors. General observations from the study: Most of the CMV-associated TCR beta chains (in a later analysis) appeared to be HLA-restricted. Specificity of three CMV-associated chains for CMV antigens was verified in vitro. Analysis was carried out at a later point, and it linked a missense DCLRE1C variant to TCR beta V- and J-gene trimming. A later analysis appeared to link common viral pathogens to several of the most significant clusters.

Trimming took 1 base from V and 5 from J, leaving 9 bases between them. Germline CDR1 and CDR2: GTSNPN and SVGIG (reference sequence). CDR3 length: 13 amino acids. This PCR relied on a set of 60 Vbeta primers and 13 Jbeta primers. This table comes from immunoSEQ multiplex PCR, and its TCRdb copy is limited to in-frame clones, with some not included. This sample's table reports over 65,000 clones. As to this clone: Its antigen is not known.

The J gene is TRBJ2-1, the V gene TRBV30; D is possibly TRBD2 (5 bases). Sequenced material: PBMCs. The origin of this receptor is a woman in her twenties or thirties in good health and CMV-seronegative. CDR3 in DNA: TGTGCCTGGAGTGGAGGGCTAGACAATGAGCAGTTCTTC. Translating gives CAWSGGLDNEQFF.